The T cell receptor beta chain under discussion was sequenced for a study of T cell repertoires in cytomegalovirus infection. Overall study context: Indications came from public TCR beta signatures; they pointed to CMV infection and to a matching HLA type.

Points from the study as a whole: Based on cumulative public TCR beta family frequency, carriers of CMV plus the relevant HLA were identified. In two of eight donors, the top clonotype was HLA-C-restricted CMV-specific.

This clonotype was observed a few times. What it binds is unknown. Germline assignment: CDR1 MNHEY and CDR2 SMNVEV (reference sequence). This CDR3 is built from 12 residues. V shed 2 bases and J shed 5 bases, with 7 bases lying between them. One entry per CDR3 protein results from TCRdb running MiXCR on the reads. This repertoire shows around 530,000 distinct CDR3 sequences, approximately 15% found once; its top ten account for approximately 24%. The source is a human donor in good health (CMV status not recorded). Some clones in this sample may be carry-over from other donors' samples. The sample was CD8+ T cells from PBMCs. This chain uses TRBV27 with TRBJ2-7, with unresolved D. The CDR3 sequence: CASSLRGHEQYF. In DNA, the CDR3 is TGTGCCAGCAGTTTAAGAGGCCACGAGCAGTACTTC.